The 14 T cell receptor beta chains given below trace back to one sample, sequenced in a study of OX40 agonist ivuxolimab in advanced cancers. Sequencing was performed with immunoSEQ multiplex PCR; in TCRdb, only in-frame clones are kept and a portion is missing. The profile covers about 48,000 clones, with about 83% appearing a single time and approximately 1.1% taken by the ten largest. The sequencing used CD4+ or CD8+ T cells sorted from blood, collected in a trial of the OX40 agonist ivuxolimab. The receptors here all came from an adult with an advanced solid tumor such as melanoma, head and neck, liver or kidney cancer.

V is TRBV4-3 and J is TRBJ2-1; D gene unclear. The CDR3 length is 14 residues. V lost 0 bases and J lost 6, with 9 bases in between. Germline values: CDR1 LGHNA, CDR2 YSLEER. The CDR3 region has the DNA TGCGCCAGCAGCCAAGAGCTCAGCTCCAATGAGCAGTTCTTC. It is translated as CASSQELSSNEQFF.

The chain employs TRBV7-9 and TRBJ2-3; D gene ambiguous. CDR3 length equals 14 residues. V dropped 5 bases and J dropped 1 base, with 10 bases sitting between them. Germline V gives CDR1 SEHNR, CDR2 FQNEAQ (reference sequence). The CDR3 here is CASSLFAGTDTQYF. The CDR3 bases are TGTGCCAGCAGCCTCTTCGCGGGCACAGATACGCAGTATTTT.

The rearrangement uses TRBV7-2 and TRBJ2-1, with 7 bases matching TRBD1. The CDR3 contains 14 residues. Trimming at V came to 6 bases and at J to 6 bases, leaving 8 bases not matched to a gene. Germline CDR1 and CDR2: SGHTA and FQGNSA. CDR3 nucleotide sequence: TGTGCCAGCAGTTCTATCGGGACAGTCAATGAGCAGTTCTTC. It yields the protein CASSSIGTVNEQFF.

The chain employs TRBV2 and TRBJ2-2, with D perhaps TRBD2 (5 bases). V was shortened by 7 bases and J by 6 bases, with 15 bases between the two germline ends. Per the germline V gene, CDR1 is SNHLY and CDR2 is FYNNEI. The CDR3 has 14 residues. The CDR3 DNA reads TGTGCCAGCAACCTAGCCGGACGGTCCGGGGAGCTGTTTTTT. Protein sequence: CASNLAGRSGELFF.

The rearrangement joins TRBV7-2 to TRBJ2-5, with TRBD2 matching over 7 bases. CDR1 and CDR2 (germline): SGHTA, FQGNSA. V shed 3 bases, J shed 5 bases, and the junction held 3 bases outside the gene matches. This CDR3 is 13 amino acids long. CDR3 loop: CASSFQGGETQYF. The DNA of the CDR3 is TGTGCCAGCAGCTTCCAGGGAGGGGAGACCCAGTACTTC.

Only a few counts were recorded for this clone. The V gene is TRBV19, the J gene TRBJ1-2; D might be TRBD1 (6 bases). The CDR3 extends over 13 amino acids. Germline loops: CDR1 LNHDA, CDR2 SQIVND (reference sequence). Trimming removed 10 bases from V and 5 bases from J, with 17 bases in between. The CDR3 DNA reads TGTGCCACCCACCACAGGGACCGTTATGGCTACACCTTC. It codes for CATHHRDRYGYTF.

The rearrangement uses TRBV9 and TRBJ1-4, with D unclear. This CDR3 contains 15 residues. Germline V gene sequence: CDR1 SGDLS, CDR2 YYNGEE. The V gene lost 2 bases and the J gene lost 6 bases, with 14 bases spanning the gap. The CDR3 DNA reads TGTGCCAGCAGCGTTCAAGGGCTTGGAGATGAAAAACTGTTTTTT. This encodes CASSVQGLGDEKLFF.

The V and J genes are TRBV7-2 and TRBJ2-7, with D possibly being TRBD1 or TRBD2 (5 bases each). Germline V gene sequence: CDR1 SGHTA, CDR2 FQGNSA. Trimming removed 5 bases from V and 5 bases from J, with 19 bases in between. This CDR3 has 15 amino acids. This CDR3 reads CASSTQRGRFDEQYF. The CDR3 DNA follows: TGTGCCAGCAGCACCCAAAGGGGACGGTTCGACGAGCAGTACTTC. The full variable domain, completed using reference TRBV7-2 and TRBJ2-7, is GAGVSQSPSNKVTEKGKDVELRCDPISGHTALYWYRQSLGQGLEFLIYFQGNSAPDKSGLPSDRFSAERTGGSVSTLTIQRTQQEDSAVYLCASSTQRGRFDEQYFGPGTRLTVT.

The chain links TRBV28 to TRBJ2-1; TRBD1 or TRBD2 may be the D gene (7 bases each). In germline, CDR1 is MDHEN, CDR2 SYDVKM. This CDR3 comprises 14 residues. The V end was cut by 10 bases, the J end by 8 bases, with 21 bases between. The CDR3 nucleotides are TGTGCCACCACGGGGGACAGCGGGGCCGATGAGCAGTTCTTC. Its translation: CATTGDSGADEQFF.

The rearrangement uses TRBV7-8 and TRBJ1-1; a possible D gene is TRBD1 (5 bases). With 8 bases removed from V and 0 bases from J, the gap between germline ends came to 10 bases. The CDR3 runs to 13 residues. Germline V gene data show CDR1 as SGHVS and CDR2 as FQNEAQ. The chain's CDR3 is CASLQVMNTEAFF. DNA for the CDR3: TGTGCCAGCCTACAGGTTATGAACACTGAAGCTTTCTTT.

Concerning this clone: An end of the junction differs from the germline gene, which may be a read error. The chain is built from TRBV7-7 and TRBJ2-7; TRBD1 or TRBD2 may be the D gene (5 bases each). CDR3 length equals 17 residues. Germline V gene data show CDR1 as SSHAT and CDR2 as FNYEAQ (reference sequence). CDR3 nucleotides: TGTGCTAGCAGCTTAGGACGACGGGACCCGGGTGCGTACGAGCAGTACTTC. Its protein is CASSLGRRDPGAYEQYF.

This chain connects TRBV7-2 to TRBJ1-2; 7 bases are a match to TRBD1. This CDR3 region has 14 residues. Per germline, CDR1 SGHTA and CDR2 FQGNSA. J was trimmed by 1 base and V by 5 bases; bases with no gene match: 4. CDR3 DNA sequence: TGTGCCAGCAGCCGAACAGGGGATAACTATGGCTACACCTTC. Translated, it gives CASSRTGDNYGYTF.

V gene TRBV9 combines with J gene TRBJ2-5; 13 positions match TRBD2. Per the germline V gene, CDR1 is SGDLS and CDR2 is YYNGEE. The CDR3 has 16 amino acids. The trim removed 4 bases at V and 5 bases at J, leaving 8 bases unmatched. The CDR3 reads CASSTRLAGGGETQYF. The CDR3 nucleotides read TGTGCCAGCAGCACCAGACTAGCGGGGGGTGGGGAGACCCAGTACTTC.

Of note for this clone: Other DNA sequences within the sample encode an identical CDR3. The chain links TRBV9 to TRBJ2-7; 11 bases match TRBD1. The V gene's germline CDR1 is SGDLS and CDR2 YYNGEE. The CDR3 contains 12 residues. The V gene end was trimmed by 7 bases and the J gene end by 7 bases; junction bases not matched to a gene: 4. DNA for the CDR3: TGTGCCAGCGGGGACAGGGGGGGAGAGCAGTACTTC. Its protein is CASGDRGGEQYF.